These T cell receptor beta chains were read from a single sample in a study of blood T cell repertoires in COVID-19. Sequencing was performed with immunoSEQ multiplex PCR; in TCRdb, only in-frame clones are kept and a portion is missing. The data show approximately 240,000 clones, 83% seen once. Material for sequencing was peripheral blood. The receptors come from a woman in her 30s with COVID-19, enrolled during active disease. Both conserved end residues are part of each CDR3. The order of the fields is J gene, D gene, clone size, CDR3 length, V gene, CDR3 DNA, CDR3 protein. D genes are given only for firm matches. The size entry is marked missing in some rows and otherwise reads once, few, many or a size class.

TRBJ1-2,TRBD1,-,14,TRBV30,TGTGCCTGGAGTGTTCCCCACAGGGGCTATGGCTACACCTTC,CAWSVPHRGYGYTF
TRBJ2-1,TRBD2,-,16,TRBV7-8,TGTGCCAGCAGCCCTAGCGGGGGGGCATTTCTTAATGAGCAGTTCTTC,CASSPSGGAFLNEQFF
TRBJ1-1,-,-,14,TRBV4-1,TGCGCCAGCAGCCAAGCCTATTTTAACACTGAAGCTTTCTTT,CASSQAYFNTEAFF
TRBJ1-5,TRBD1,-,16,TRBV19,TGTGCCAGTAGCCTGGGGACAGTTAATAGCAATCAGCCCCAGCATTTT,CASSLGTVNSNQPQHF
TRBJ2-3,TRBD1,-,14,TRBV18,TGTGCCAGCTCACCAGGGACAGGGATGGATACGCAGTATTTT,CASSPGTGMDTQYF
TRBJ2-5,TRBD1,-,14,TRBV5-5,TGTGCCAGCAGGACCGGGACAGGGGCGGAGACCCAGTACTTC,CASRTGTGAETQYF
TRBJ2-1,TRBD1,-,15,TRBV24-1,TGTGCCACCGGTGTGGGACAGGGTTCCTACAATGAGCAGTTCTTC,CATGVGQGSYNEQFF
TRBJ2-3,TRBD2,-,17,TRBV4-2,TGTGCCAGCAGCCAAGAAGAGAAAGCGGGAGGGACAGATACGCAGTATTTT,CASSQEEKAGGTDTQYF
TRBJ2-1,-,-,12,TRBV12-3/TRBV12-4,TGTGCCAGCAGCCCGGGGAACAATGAGCAGTTCTTC,CASSPGNNEQFF
TRBJ2-3,TRBD2,-,18,TRBV30,TGTGCCTGGAGCAATTCCGGGACTAGCGGGGTCTACACAGATACGCAGTATTTT,CAWSNSGTSGVYTDTQYF
TRBJ1-2,-,-,13,TRBV28,TGTGCCAGCAGCCCCGGGACATATTATGGCTACACCTTC,CASSPGTYYGYTF
TRBJ2-3,-,-,20,TRBV7-6,TGTGCCAGCAGCAACCAACTTACCGGGATTGCAGTTACTAGCACAGATACGCAGTATTTT,CASSNQLTGIAVTSTDTQYF
TRBJ2-3,TRBD1,many,19,TRBV27,TGTGCCAGCAGTTTGGGTTGGGGACAGGGGGCCACTAGCACAGATACGCAGTATTTT,CASSLGWGQGATSTDTQYF
TRBJ1-2,TRBD1,-,16,TRBV6-5,TGTGCCAGCAGTTATGAACCGGGACAGGGGGCTCGAGGCTACACCTTC,CASSYEPGQGARGYTF
TRBJ2-7,-,-,12,TRBV28,TGTGCCAGCAGTTCAAGCCTCTACGAGCAGTACTTC,CASSSSLYEQYF
TRBJ2-1,-,-,18,TRBV27,TGTGCCAGCAGTTTCGAACCCCCCCTTGCAGACTCCTACAATGAGCAGTTCTTC,CASSFEPPLADSYNEQFF
TRBJ2-1,-,-,11,TRBV6-2/TRBV6-3,TGTGCCAGCAGTTTAATCAATGAGCAGTTCTTC,CASSLINEQFF
TRBJ2-1,TRBD2,-,19,TRBV4-3,TGCGCCAGCAGCCAAGGAGTGGCTAGCGGGGGGCCCAATTACAATGAGCAGTTCTTC,CASSQGVASGGPNYNEQFF
TRBJ1-1,-,-,15,TRBV6-5,TGTGCCAGCAGTCCCCCCCAGACAGTGAACACTGAAGCTTTCTTT,CASSPPQTVNTEAFF
TRBJ2-3,TRBD2,-,15,TRBV9,TGTGCCAGCAGTCCCAGACTAGCGGGCACAGATACGCAGTATTTT,CASSPRLAGTDTQYF
TRBJ2-5,TRBD1,-,13,TRBV2,TGTGCCAGCAGCAGGGGGATACGAGAGACCCAGTACTTC,CASSRGIRETQYF
TRBJ2-1,TRBD1,-,16,TRBV5-4,TGTGCCAGCAATGGACAGGGGGAAATCTTATACAATGAGCAGTTCTTC,CASNGQGEILYNEQFF
TRBJ2-3,-,-,15,TRBV5-1,TGCGCCAGCAGCTTGGGTCAGGGCAGCACAGATACGCAGTATTTT,CASSLGQGSTDTQYF
TRBJ2-4,-,-,15,TRBV18,TGTGCCAGCTCACCACTTCAGGGCAGGGATGACATTCAGTACTTC,CASSPLQGRDDIQYF
TRBJ2-5,-,-,12,TRBV12-3/TRBV12-4,TGTGCCAGCAGAATAGCCCAGGGGACCCAGTACTTC,CASRIAQGTQYF
TRBJ1-5,-,-,15,TRBV5-1,TGCGCCAGCAGCTTGGGGACAGTCCCGAATCAGCCCCAGCATTTT,CASSLGTVPNQPQHF
TRBJ2-1,-,-,16,TRBV11-2,TGTGCCAGCAGCGCAGATGGAGGGGTCTGGGGTAATGAGCAGTTCTTC,CASSADGGVWGNEQFF
TRBJ1-2,-,few,16,TRBV7-2,TGTGCCAGCAGCTTAGGAGGACAGTTGAGGAGCTATGGCTACACCTTC,CASSLGGQLRSYGYTF
TRBJ1-2,TRBD1,-,16,TRBV5-1,TGCGCCAGCAGCTTGGAGGGGACAGGAGAGGTGTATGGCTACACCTTC,CASSLEGTGEVYGYTF
TRBJ1-1,-,few,16,TRBV7-9,TGTGCCAGCAGCTTAGAATACAGGGCTATAAACACTGAAGCTTTCTTT,CASSLEYRAINTEAFF
TRBJ2-1,-,-,14,TRBV3-1/TRBV3-2,TGTGCCAGCAGCCTAGCCGGGGTAGTAGGTGAGCAGTTCTTC,CASSLAGVVGEQFF
TRBJ1-2,-,-,16,TRBV4-3,TGCGCCAGCAGCCAAGAGTCCGGGAAAGCTAACTATGGCTACACCTTC,CASSQESGKANYGYTF
TRBJ2-1,TRBD2,-,16,TRBV4-3,TGCGCCAGCAGCCAAGAGCTAGCGGGGGGGGGTAATGAGCAGTTCTTC,CASSQELAGGGNEQFF